Listed below are T cell receptor beta chains from one sample, sequenced in a study of CD8+ T cells in alopecia areata. Generated by immunoSEQ multiplex PCR, the TCRdb table keeps only in-frame clones and is missing some. The table has 90,000 to 100,000 clones, over 40% seen once. The sequencing input was CD4+ T cells sorted from blood. The receptors stem from a human donor with alopecia areata. Each CDR3 is given with its conserved first and last residue. Fields, in order: V gene, D gene, J gene, clone size, CDR3 DNA, CDR3 protein. The D gene is left open where the match is weak. Only part of the rows carry a size: once, few, many, or a class if the clone is expanded.

TRBV9	TRBD1	TRBJ1-2	-	TGTGCCAGCAGCGAGGGGACAGGAGCCTATGGCTACACCTTC	CASSEGTGAYGYTF
TRBV29-1	-	TRBJ2-3	-	TGCAACGTAAGATACACAGATACGCAGTATTTT	CNVRYTDTQYF
TRBV29-1	-	TRBJ1-5	-	TGCAGCGTTGAAGCCCCCGGGGAGCCCCAGCATTTT	CSVEAPGEPQHF
TRBV30	-	TRBJ2-6	-	TGTGCCTGGAGTAACGGACACAACTCTGGGGCCAACGTCCTGACTTTC	CAWSNGHNSGANVLTF
TRBV29-1	TRBD1	TRBJ2-5	few	TGCAGCGTTGGGGGACAGCAAGAGACCCAGTACTTC	CSVGGQQETQYF
TRBV29-1	-	TRBJ2-7	-	TGCAGCGTGGACAGTGAATACGAGCAGTACTTC	CSVDSEYEQYF
TRBV30	-	TRBJ1-5	-	TGTGCCTGGGCCGGGGGATTCAATCAGCCCCAGCATTTT	CAWAGGFNQPQHF
TRBV29-1	-	TRBJ1-1	-	TGCAGCGTTGTGCCCAGCCGAACCGGGAACACTGAAGCTTTCTTT	CSVVPSRTGNTEAFF
TRBV7-6	-	TRBJ2-5	few	TGTGCCAGCAGCTTAGGCGTAGATAGGGAGACCCAGTACTTC	CASSLGVDRETQYF
TRBV7-2	-	TRBJ2-1	few	TGTGCCAGCAGCTCCTTCAATGAGCAGTTCTTC	CASSSFNEQFF
TRBV28	-	TRBJ1-2	few	TGTGCCAGCAGTTCCTCCCGGCGGACAGCGACCTATGGCTACACCTTC	CASSSSRRTATYGYTF